These 12 T cell receptor beta chains share one sample of origin, sequenced in a study of blood T cell repertoires in COVID-19. Assay used: immunoSEQ multiplex PCR; TCRdb lists only in-frame clones, some missing. The sample consists of roughly 330,000 clones, approximately 87% of them appearing once. The sample was PBMCs or T cells enriched from blood (not recorded which). The receptors shown here come from a woman in her twenties or thirties who had recovered from COVID-19.

V gene TRBV19 combines with J gene TRBJ2-3; D perhaps matches TRBD2 (5 bases). This CDR3 spans 16 amino acids. The germline V and J ends were trimmed by 6 bases and 4 bases, with 20 bases remaining between them. In germline, CDR1 is LNHDA, CDR2 SQIVND (reference sequence). The CDR3 region has the DNA TGTGCCAGTAGCACCCGGCCTACTCCGGAGGCAGATACGCAGTATTTT. Translating gives CASSTRPTPEADTQYF. Full variable domain (missing parts from reference TRBV19 and TRBJ2-3): DGGITQSPKYLFRKEGQNVTLSCEQNLNHDAMYWYRQDPGQGLRLIYYSQIVNDFQKGDIAEGYSVSREKKESFPLTVTSAQKNPTAFYLCASSTRPTPEADTQYFGPGTRLTVL.

J is TRBJ2-2 and V is TRBV2; 12 positions match TRBD2. The CDR3 extends over 14 amino acids. V was pared by 5 bases and J by 7 bases, with 2 bases of the junction left unmatched. Germline loops: CDR1 SNHLY, CDR2 FYNNEI. CDR3 in DNA: TGTGCCAGCAGTACTAGCGGGGGGATCGGGGAGCTGTTTTTT. Its protein is CASSTSGGIGELFF.

The gene calls are TRBV6-5 and TRBJ2-1; 7 nucleotides match TRBD1. Trimming took 5 bases from V and 5 from J; bases not matched to a gene: 9. In germline, CDR1 is MNHEY, CDR2 SVGAGI. The CDR3 has 15 amino acids. CDR3 in DNA: TGTGCCAGCAGTATGTACAGGGGAGTCAACAATGAGCAGTTCTTC. The encoded protein is CASSMYRGVNNEQFF.

The V and J genes are TRBV6-5 and TRBJ1-5; the D gene is possibly TRBD1 (6 bases). The CDR3 covers 15 residues. Trimming pared 6 bases from V and 7 bases from J, leaving 19 bases between. Germline V gene sequence: CDR1 MNHEY, CDR2 SVGAGI. The CDR3 here is CASSPWERGGQPQHF. CDR3 bases: TGTGCCAGCAGCCCGTGGGAGCGGGGGGGCCAGCCCCAGCATTTT.

This chain joins TRBV4-3 and TRBJ2-3; D is possibly TRBD1 (6 bases). The germline CDR1 and CDR2 sequences are LGHNA and YSLEER. The CDR3 is made up of 17 amino acids. The V end was cut by 0 bases, the J end by 2 bases, with 15 bases between. The CDR3 here is CASSQERTVRFTDTQYF. CDR3 DNA sequence: TGCGCCAGCAGCCAAGAACGGACAGTGCGGTTCACAGATACGCAGTATTTT.

The chain couples TRBV28 to TRBJ1-6, with 7 bases matching TRBD1. V lost 7 bases and J lost 7; bases outside the gene matches: 13. Germline loops: CDR1 MDHEN, CDR2 SYDVKM. This CDR3 is 16 amino acids long. The DNA for the CDR3 is TGTGCCAGCATCCTCGAGGCCGGGACAGTGAATTCACCCCTCCACTTT. It translates to CASILEAGTVNSPLHF.

This clone was counted once. The V gene is TRBV6-1, the J gene TRBJ2-7, with TRBD1 identical over 10 bases. With V trimmed by 4 bases and J by 3 bases, 21 bases remained unmatched. The CDR3 consists of 20 residues. Germline CDR1 is MNHNS and CDR2 is SASEGT. The CDR3 nucleotides read TGTGCCAGCAGTGCCCTCTTGGGGACAGGGGACCCCCTGTCGGACTACGAGCAGTACTTC. The encoded protein is CASSALLGTGDPLSDYEQYF.

The chain recombines TRBV2 with TRBJ2-2; maybe TRBD2 (6 bases). CDR3 size: 14 residues. Germline lookup yields CDR1 SNHLY and CDR2 FYNNEI. The germline V and J ends were trimmed by 7 bases and 5 bases, with 14 bases remaining between them. CDR3 DNA: TGTGCCAGCACTGGAGGGGTCAGAACCGGGGAGCTGTTTTTT. Residues: CASTGGVRTGELFF.

This clone came up once. The genes are TRBV5-5 and TRBJ1-1; D is unclear. CDR1 is SGHKS, CDR2 YYEKEE, per germline (reference sequence). Trimming stripped 4 bases from V and 7 bases from J, with 11 bases between. This CDR3 is 12 amino acids long. The CDR3 nucleotides read TGTGCCAGCAGCACCCCGGGAAATGAAGCTTTCTTT. Translating it yields CASSTPGNEAFF.

The V call is TRBV27, the J call TRBJ2-7; possible D gene TRBD2, 5 bases. V was pared by 2 bases and J by 6 bases, with 8 bases between. The CDR3 loop spans 12 amino acids. Germline V CDR1 and CDR2: MNHEY, SMNVEV (reference sequence). The CDR3 DNA is TGTGCCAGCAGTTTAATTGGGAGCGAGCAGTACTTC. Amino acid sequence: CASSLIGSEQYF.

CDR3 amino acids: CASSEDRADTQYF. The CDR3 coding sequence is TGTGCCAGCAGTGAGGACAGGGCGGATACGCAGTATTTT. The V call is TRBV6-4, the J call TRBJ2-3; TRBD1 agrees at 8 bases. The CDR3 spans 13 residues. Trimming at V came to 3 bases and at J to 6 bases, leaving 2 bases not matched to a gene. CDR1 and CDR2 from the germline V gene are MRHNA and SNTAGT.

This clone was recorded a few times. This rearrangement joins TRBV11-2 to TRBJ1-4, with 9 bases fitting TRBD1. Unmatched junction bases numbered 8, after V lost 8 bases and J lost 7 bases. CDR3 length: 14 residues. The germline V gene encodes CDR1 SGHAT and CDR2 FQNNGV. The CDR3 region has the DNA TGTGCCAGCGCGGCACAGGGGGCCGGTGAAAAACTGTTTTTT. This codes for CASAAQGAGEKLFF.